Below are 27 T cell receptor beta chains sequenced from a single sample in a study of cytomegalovirus exposure and HLA in healthy donors. The PCR contained 60 Vbeta and 13 Jbeta primers. TCRdb's table, derived via immunoSEQ multiplex PCR, lists solely in-frame clones and lacks some. The sample includes around 80,000 clones, roughly 79% of them seen just once. The sample consisted of PBMCs. These receptors all stem from a man aged 18 to 30 in good health and CMV-seropositive.

This chain joins TRBV6-5 and TRBJ2-3; D is ambiguous. The V end lost 8 bases, the J end lost 4 bases, and 13 bases lay between the germline ends. Per germline, CDR1 MNHEY and CDR2 SVGAGI. The CDR3 totals 13 residues. CDR3 DNA: TGTGCCAGCGGAGCCGTCAACGCAGATACGCAGTATTTT. The encoded protein is CASGAVNADTQYF.

This clone came up a few times. The chain couples TRBV27 to TRBJ2-7; a possible D gene is TRBD1 (6 bases). The length of the CDR3 is 13 residues. Germline V gene sequence: CDR1 MNHEY, CDR2 SMNVEV (reference sequence). Trimming left V 6 bases short and J 3 bases short, with 12 bases between. The DNA of the CDR3 is TGTGCCAGCAGGCGCACAGGGTACTACGAGCAGTACTTC. This gives the protein CASRRTGYYEQYF.

The CDR3 loop reads CASSAVAGVLYEQYF. The CDR3 nucleotides read TGTGCCAGCAGTGCCGTAGCGGGAGTGCTTTACGAGCAGTACTTC. The V and J genes are TRBV6-4 and TRBJ2-7, with 9 positions matching TRBD2. With V trimmed by 4 bases and J by 4 bases, 8 bases remained unmatched. The germline V gene has CDR1 MRHNA and CDR2 SNTAGT. The CDR3 is 15 residues long.

The J gene is TRBJ2-1, the V gene TRBV7-9; the D gene is possibly TRBD2 (6 bases). Germline V gene data show CDR1 as SEHNR and CDR2 as FQNEAQ (reference sequence). The germline V and J ends were trimmed by 5 bases and 8 bases, with 13 bases remaining between them. The CDR3 length is 13 residues. The chain's CDR3 is CASSHTGGDEQFF. CDR3 nucleotide sequence: TGTGCCAGCAGCCACACCGGAGGGGATGAGCAGTTCTTC.

J is TRBJ2-1 and V is TRBV9; maybe TRBD2 (6 bases). CDR3 length equals 15 residues. Trimming cost V 0 bases and J 4 bases, with 11 bases left between them. Looked up from germline, CDR1 is SGDLS and CDR2 is YYNGEE. CDR3 residues: CASSVASGLYNEQFF. The CDR3 DNA reads TGTGCCAGCAGCGTAGCAAGCGGGCTATACAATGAGCAGTTCTTC.

V and J are TRBV4-2 and TRBJ2-1, with 8 positions matching TRBD1. There are 16 residues in the CDR3. J was trimmed by 3 bases and V by 1 base; bases with no gene match: 5. CDR1 LGHNA and CDR2 YNFKEQ come from the germline V gene. The CDR3 loop is CASSQGTGQGYNEQFF. In DNA, the CDR3 is TGTGCCAGCAGCCAAGGGACAGGACAGGGCTACAATGAGCAGTTCTTC.

J is TRBJ1-3 and V is TRBV6-1, with D unresolved. The CDR3 has 11 residues. V was pared by 3 bases and J by 5 bases, with 2 bases between. The germline gives CDR1 MNHNS, CDR2 SASEGT. The CDR3 bases are TGTGCCAGCAGTGACAGAAACACCATATATTTT. Translating it yields CASSDRNTIYF.

The chain carries TRBV4-1 and TRBJ2-7, with 10 bases matching TRBD2. This CDR3 has 19 residues. The junction had 16 bases not matched to a gene; V was cut back by 2 bases and J by 3 bases. CDR1 MGHRA and CDR2 YSYEKL come from the germline V gene. The CDR3, as DNA: TGCGCCAGCAGCCAATTCAGGACTAGCGGTGTGCCCCCATACTACGAGCAGTACTTC. It yields the protein CASSQFRTSGVPPYYEQYF.

The chain recombines TRBV7-2 with TRBJ1-3; tentatively, D is TRBD1 (6 bases). The CDR3 extends over 13 amino acids. Germline V gene data show CDR1 as SGHTA and CDR2 as FQGNSA. V was trimmed by 5 bases and J by 4 bases, leaving 9 bases between them. The CDR3 DNA reads TGTGCCAGCAGCACGGGACAAGGAAACACCATATATTTT. Protein product: CASSTGQGNTIYF.

The chain combines TRBV5-4 with TRBJ2-3; 8 nucleotides line up with TRBD2. Germline V lookup: CDR1 SGHNT, CDR2 YYREEE (reference sequence). This CDR3 is built from 18 residues. Losses at the gene ends were 0 bases for V and 3 bases for J; bases not matched to a gene: 12. CDR3 residues: CASSLGLLAVRGTDTQYF. The CDR3 region has the DNA TGTGCCAGCAGCTTGGGCTTACTAGCGGTGAGAGGGACAGATACGCAGTATTTT.

The V call is TRBV5-1, the J call TRBJ2-5; 9 nucleotides match TRBD2. CDR3 length equals 13 residues. Unmatched junction bases numbered 6, after V lost 3 bases and J lost 9 bases. Germline lookup yields CDR1 SGHRS and CDR2 YFSETQ. The CDR3 is CASSYSGSGAQYF. The CDR3, as DNA: TGCGCCAGCAGCTATAGCGGGAGCGGGGCCCAGTACTTC.

The chain employs TRBV6-5 and TRBJ1-3; 7 bases line up with TRBD1. CDR3 length: 15 amino acids. CDR1 MNHEY and CDR2 SVGAGI come from the germline V gene. V lost 6 bases, J lost 0 bases, and 5 bases stayed unmatched. The CDR3 nucleotides are TGTGCCAGCAGCTACAGGGGTTACTCTGGAAACACCATATATTTT. It is translated as CASSYRGYSGNTIYF.

The genes are TRBV19 and TRBJ2-2; D is unresolved. Germline assignment: CDR1 LNHDA and CDR2 SQIVND (reference sequence). V dropped 3 bases and J dropped 4 bases, with 3 bases sitting between them. The CDR3 covers 12 residues. The CDR3 sequence is CASSIVTGELFF. The CDR3 nucleotides read TGTGCCAGTAGTATCGTCACCGGGGAGCTGTTTTTT.

CDR3 loop: CASSRGQGFGYTF. In nucleotides, the CDR3 is TGTGCCAGTAGTAGAGGACAGGGATTTGGCTACACCTTC. The genes are TRBV19 and TRBJ1-2; 8 bases line up with TRBD1. Germline CDR1 is LNHDA and CDR2 is SQIVND (reference sequence). The CDR3 is 13 amino acids. The V segment lost 4 bases and the J segment 7 bases; nucleotides outside the gene matches: 5.

The chain has TRBV6-5 and TRBJ2-3; 12 bases fit TRBD1. V trimming: 7 bases; J trimming: 6 bases; junction bases outside the gene matches: 5. This CDR3 region has 14 residues. The germline gives CDR1 MNHEY, CDR2 SVGAGI. This CDR3 is CASTGQGAGDTQYF. As DNA, the CDR3 is TGTGCCAGCACGGGACAGGGGGCAGGGGATACGCAGTATTTT.

The chain recombines TRBV2 with TRBJ2-1; 9 nucleotides line up with TRBD1. CDR3 length: 14 amino acids. Germline V lookup: CDR1 SNHLY, CDR2 FYNNEI. V shed 4 bases, J shed 6 bases, and the junction held 4 bases outside the gene matches. The CDR3 sequence: CASSARTGVNEQFF. In DNA form, the CDR3 reads TGTGCCAGCAGTGCACGGACAGGGGTCAATGAGCAGTTCTTC.

The chain has TRBV19 and TRBJ1-5; TRBD1 aligns across 10 bases. Germline CDR1 and CDR2: LNHDA and SQIVND (reference sequence). The junction had 11 bases not matched to a gene; V was cut back by 9 bases and J by 9 bases. The CDR3 runs to 14 residues. The CDR3 protein is CASRQGARGRPQHF. For the CDR3, the DNA is TGTGCCAGCCGACAGGGGGCCCGAGGTCGGCCCCAGCATTTT.

The CDR3: CASHSRGLGYNEQFF. In DNA, the CDR3 is TGTGCCAGCCACTCCAGGGGGCTCGGGTACAATGAGCAGTTCTTC. The rearrangement links TRBV28 to TRBJ2-1, with TRBD1 identical over 8 bases. CDR1 MDHEN and CDR2 SYDVKM come from the germline V gene. With 8 bases clipped from V and 4 bases from J, the junction kept 10 bases outside the gene matches. The CDR3 loop spans 15 amino acids.

The chain combines TRBV2 with TRBJ1-1; D unresolved. The CDR3 runs 16 residues. The V gene's germline CDR1 is SNHLY and CDR2 FYNNEI. V was shortened by 6 bases and J by 2 bases, with 19 bases between the two germline ends. CDR3 bases: TGTGCCAGCAGCCCCTCCCCAGGCGAAGTAAACACTGAAGCTTTCTTT. It yields the protein CASSPSPGEVNTEAFF.

V and J are TRBV6-5 and TRBJ2-3, with 7 bases matching TRBD1. Germline V lookup: CDR1 MNHEY, CDR2 SVGAGI. V lost 8 bases, J lost 8 bases, and 10 bases stayed unmatched. The CDR3 consists of 13 residues. DNA for the CDR3: TGTGCCAGCGGGAGACAGGGTGTTGTTACGCAGTATTTT. This translates into CASGRQGVVTQYF.

The rearrangement uses TRBV19 and TRBJ2-3; TRBD1 agrees at 7 bases. The CDR3 covers 12 residues. Trimming removed 8 bases from V and 4 bases from J; junction bases left unmatched: 3. The V gene's germline CDR1 is LNHDA and CDR2 SQIVND (reference sequence). The CDR3 nucleotides read TGTGCCAGTCGAGACAGGGCAGATACGCAGTATTTT. Its translation: CASRDRADTQYF.

The V gene is TRBV13, the J gene TRBJ1-1; 9 bases are shared with TRBD1. J lost 6 bases, V lost 5 bases, and 10 bases had no gene match. The length of the CDR3 is 15 residues. Germline assignment: CDR1 PRHDT and CDR2 FYEKMQ (reference sequence). CDR3 protein: CASSQQGARSSEAFF. CDR3 nucleotide sequence: TGTGCCAGCAGCCAACAGGGGGCGCGGAGTTCTGAAGCTTTCTTT.

V usage is TRBV20-1 and J usage is TRBJ2-3, with D possibly being TRBD1 (6 bases). The CDR3 is 11 residues long. Germline assignment: CDR1 DFQATT and CDR2 SNEGSKA (reference sequence). V was trimmed by 4 bases and J by 9 bases, leaving 11 bases between them. In DNA, the CDR3 is TGCAGTGCTATCTGGGGGCCCACGCAGTATTTT. Its protein is CSAIWGPTQYF.

There are a few counts of this clone. The rearrangement links TRBV6-1 to TRBJ1-4, with D possibly TRBD1 on 6 matching bases. Per germline, CDR1 MNHNS and CDR2 SASEGT. The CDR3 has 13 residues. V was trimmed by 8 bases and J by 4 bases, leaving 11 bases between them. The CDR3 DNA follows: TGTGCCAGCCTAAGGGGGTTTAATGAAAAACTGTTTTTT. Its protein is CASLRGFNEKLFF.

The chain combines TRBV11-2 with TRBJ1-1, with D tentatively TRBD1 (6 bases). Trimming stripped 6 bases from V and 3 bases from J, with 26 bases between. Per the germline V gene, CDR1 is SGHAT and CDR2 is FQNNGV. CDR3 length equals 18 residues. The CDR3: CASRLGGDWVRVDTEAFF. The DNA of the CDR3 is TGTGCCAGCAGACTAGGGGGGGACTGGGTAAGGGTCGACACTGAAGCTTTCTTT.

The chain uses TRBV4-1 and TRBJ2-1, with D tentatively TRBD2 (7 bases). V shed 4 bases and J shed 6 bases, with 16 bases lying between them. CDR3 length: 15 amino acids. Looked up from germline, CDR1 is MGHRA and CDR2 is YSYEKL. The CDR3 DNA follows: TGCGCCAGCAGCCCCGGGGGCGGGAGAGGCAATGAGCAGTTCTTC. Protein: CASSPGGGRGNEQFF.

The V gene is TRBV10-3, the J gene TRBJ2-7, with a tentative D call TRBD2 (6 bases). Per germline, CDR1 ENHRY and CDR2 SYGVKD. The CDR3 extends over 13 amino acids. Trimming cost V 4 bases and J 2 bases, with 9 bases left between them. The CDR3 nucleotides read TGTGCCATCAGTGCGGGACTTCCCTACGAGCAGTACTTC. This gives the protein CAISAGLPYEQYF.